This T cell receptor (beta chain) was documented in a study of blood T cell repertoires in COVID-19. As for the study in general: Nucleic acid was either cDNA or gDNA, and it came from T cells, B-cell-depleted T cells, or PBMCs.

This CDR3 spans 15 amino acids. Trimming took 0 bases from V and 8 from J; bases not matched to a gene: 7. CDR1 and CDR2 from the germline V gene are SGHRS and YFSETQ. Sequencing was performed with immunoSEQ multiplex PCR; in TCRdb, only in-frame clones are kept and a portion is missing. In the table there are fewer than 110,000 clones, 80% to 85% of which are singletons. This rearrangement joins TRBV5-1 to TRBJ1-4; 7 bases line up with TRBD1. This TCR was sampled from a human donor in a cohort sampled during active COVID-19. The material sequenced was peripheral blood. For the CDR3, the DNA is TGCGCCAGCAGCTTGGCCGTGACAGGGTTCGAAAAACTGTTTTTT. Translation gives CASSLAVTGFEKLFF.